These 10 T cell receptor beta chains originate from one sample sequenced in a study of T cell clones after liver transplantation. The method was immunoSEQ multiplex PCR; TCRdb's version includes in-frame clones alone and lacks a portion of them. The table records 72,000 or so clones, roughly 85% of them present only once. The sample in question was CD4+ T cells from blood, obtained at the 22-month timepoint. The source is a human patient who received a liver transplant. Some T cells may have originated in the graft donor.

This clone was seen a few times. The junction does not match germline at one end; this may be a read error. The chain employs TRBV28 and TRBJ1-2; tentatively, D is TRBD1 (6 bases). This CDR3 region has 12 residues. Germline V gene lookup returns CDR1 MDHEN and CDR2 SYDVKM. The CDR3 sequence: CATGPPNYGYTF. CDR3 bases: TGCGCTACAGGGCCTCCTAACTATGGCTACACCTTC.

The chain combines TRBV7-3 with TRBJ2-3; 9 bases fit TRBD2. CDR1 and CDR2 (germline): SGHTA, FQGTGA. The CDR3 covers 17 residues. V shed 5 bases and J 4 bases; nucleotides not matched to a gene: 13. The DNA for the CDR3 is TGTGCCAGCAGCCCTTGGGGTAGCGGGAGTCGAGCAGATACGCAGTATTTT. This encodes CASSPWGSGSRADTQYF.

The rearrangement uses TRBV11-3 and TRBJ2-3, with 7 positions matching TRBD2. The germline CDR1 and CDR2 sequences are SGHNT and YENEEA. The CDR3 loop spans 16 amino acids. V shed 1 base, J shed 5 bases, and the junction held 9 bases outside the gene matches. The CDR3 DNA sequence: TGTGCCAGCAGCTTAGGTCTGCGGGGGTTTGGAGATACGCAGTATTTT. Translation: CASSLGLRGFGDTQYF. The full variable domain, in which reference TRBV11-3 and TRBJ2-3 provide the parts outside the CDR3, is EAGVVQSPRYKIIEKKQPVAFWCNPISGHNTLYWYLQNLGQGPELLIRYENEEAVDDSQLPKDRFSAERLKGVDSTLKIQPAELGDSAVYLCASSLGLRGFGDTQYFGPGTRLTVL.

CDR3 sequence (DNA): TGTGCCAGCAGCTTAGCCTGGGGTGCGAACACCGGGGAGCTGTTTTTT. Translation gives CASSLAWGANTGELFF. The chain joins TRBV7-8 to TRBJ2-2; D is uncertain. CDR1 and CDR2 (germline): SGHVS, FQNEAQ. V shed 0 bases and J shed 0 bases, with 8 bases lying between them. This CDR3 contains 16 residues.

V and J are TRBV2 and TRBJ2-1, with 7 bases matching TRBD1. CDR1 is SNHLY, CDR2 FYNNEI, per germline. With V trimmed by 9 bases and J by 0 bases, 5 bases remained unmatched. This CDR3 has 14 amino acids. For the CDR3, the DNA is TGTGCCAGTAGAGGGGACAGCTCCTACAATGAGCAGTTCTTC. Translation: CASRGDSSYNEQFF.

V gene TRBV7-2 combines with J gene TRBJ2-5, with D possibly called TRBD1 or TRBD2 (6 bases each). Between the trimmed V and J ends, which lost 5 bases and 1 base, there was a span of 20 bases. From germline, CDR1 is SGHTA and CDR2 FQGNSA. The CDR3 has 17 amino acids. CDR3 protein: CASSPGGGRRGQETQYF. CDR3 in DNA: TGTGCCAGCAGCCCTGGAGGGGGGCGGAGAGGCCAAGAGACCCAGTACTTC.

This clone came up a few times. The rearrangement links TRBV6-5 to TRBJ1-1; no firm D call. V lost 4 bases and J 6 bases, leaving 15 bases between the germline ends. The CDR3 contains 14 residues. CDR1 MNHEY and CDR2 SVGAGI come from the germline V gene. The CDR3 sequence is CASSSTDMGAEAFF. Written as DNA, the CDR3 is TGTGCCAGCAGTTCAACCGACATGGGCGCTGAAGCTTTCTTT.

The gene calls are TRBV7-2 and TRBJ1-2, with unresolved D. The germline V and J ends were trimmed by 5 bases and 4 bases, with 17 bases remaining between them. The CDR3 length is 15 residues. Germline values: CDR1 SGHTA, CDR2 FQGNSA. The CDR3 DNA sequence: TGTGCCAGCAGCGCCCGACTGGGGAGAGGCTATGGCTACACCTTC. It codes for CASSARLGRGYGYTF.

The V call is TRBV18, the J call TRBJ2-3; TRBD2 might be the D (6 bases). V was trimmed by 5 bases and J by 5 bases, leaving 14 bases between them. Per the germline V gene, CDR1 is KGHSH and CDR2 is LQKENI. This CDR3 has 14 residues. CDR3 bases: TGTGCCAGCTCAACATCGGCGGGGCAAGATACGCAGTATTTT. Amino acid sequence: CASSTSAGQDTQYF.

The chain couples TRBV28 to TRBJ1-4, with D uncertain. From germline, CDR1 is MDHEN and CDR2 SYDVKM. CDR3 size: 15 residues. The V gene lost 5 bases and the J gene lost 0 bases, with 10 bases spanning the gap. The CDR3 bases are TGTGCCAGCAGTCCAAACAGTGCAACTAATGAAAAACTGTTTTTT. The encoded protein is CASSPNSATNEKLFF.